The TCR beta chain under discussion was sequenced for a study of T cells expressing NK-cell markers. The CDR3 covers 16 residues. The germline V gene has CDR1 MNHNS and CDR2 SASEGT. One entry per CDR3 protein, without DNA, is what TCRdb gives after re-calling the 5' RACE reads. The table for this sample gives 300,000 to 500,000 distinct CDR3 sequences. The chain is built from TRBV6-1 and TRBJ2-2; as DNA is missing, the TRBD2 call by TCRdb cannot be tested. The origin of this receptor is a woman between 50 and 59 years old in good health. Sample: blood T cells: a sorted CD56 or NKG2C T cell subset, CD4+ or CD8+ T cells, or bulk PBMC T cells (not recorded which). The CDR3 region is CATTLGPPTSGRWLFF.